The 26 T cell receptor beta chains listed next were all sequenced from one sample in a study of cytomegalovirus exposure and HLA in healthy donors. Amplification used 60 Vbeta primers and 13 Jbeta primers. Data came from immunoSEQ multiplex PCR; TCRdb stores just in-frame clones and leaves some out. The sample yields around 76,000 clones, 65% to 85% seen once. The source material was PBMCs. These receptors were collected from a middle-aged woman in good health and CMV-seropositive.

The rearrangement links TRBV15 to TRBJ2-3; 11 bases line up with TRBD2. The germline V gene encodes CDR1 LNHNV and CDR2 YYDKDF (reference sequence). There are 13 residues in the CDR3. The J segment lost 11 bases and the V segment lost 3 bases, leaving 4 bases of the junction unmatched. In DNA form, the CDR3 reads TGTGCCACCAGCAGGGGTCTAGCGGGAGGGCAGTATTTT. It is translated as CATSRGLAGGQYF.

For this clone: Mismatch with germline at one junction end may stem from a read error. This chain joins TRBV19 and TRBJ1-5; D not certain. CDR1 LNHDA and CDR2 SQIVND come from the germline V gene (reference sequence). This CDR3 is built from 13 residues. CDR3 region: CASTQQINQPQHF. The CDR3 DNA is TGTGCCAGTACCCAACAGATCAATCAACCCCAGCATTTT.

The chain recombines TRBV5-1 with TRBJ1-1; 12 bases align to TRBD1. The CDR3 runs 15 residues. Germline trimming cut 4 bases from V and 3 bases from J; bases unmatched to any gene: 4. From germline, CDR1 is SGHRS and CDR2 YFSETQ. CDR3 loop: CASSTGQGADTEAFF. The CDR3, as DNA: TGCGCCAGCAGCACGGGACAGGGGGCTGACACTGAAGCTTTCTTT.

The genes are TRBV5-6 and TRBJ1-5; no reliable D call. This CDR3 comprises 15 residues. The V and J ends lost 4 bases and 1 base respectively, with 12 bases between them. Germline V gene sequence: CDR1 SGHDT, CDR2 YYEEEE. In DNA, the CDR3 is TGTGCCAGCAGCCCGGGGTTAGTAAGCAATCAGCCCCAGCATTTT. Translation gives CASSPGLVSNQPQHF.

Only one count was recorded for this clone. The rearrangement uses TRBV19 and TRBJ2-7; TRBD1 matches at 8 bases. Germline V gene data show CDR1 as LNHDA and CDR2 as SQIVND (reference sequence). V was pared by 1 base and J by 3 bases, with 5 bases of the junction left unmatched. This CDR3 has 15 residues. For the CDR3, the DNA is TGTGCCAGTAGTATAGGGCGGGGACAGGTCTACGAGCAGTACTTC. Protein: CASSIGRGQVYEQYF.

CDR3 DNA sequence: TGTGCCAGCAGGGGGGCTGCGGGTGAGCAGTTCTTC. Translating it yields CASRGAAGEQFF. The V and J genes are TRBV9 and TRBJ2-1; a weak D match, TRBD1 (6 bases). This CDR3 has 12 amino acids. Trimming shortened V by 5 bases and J by 9 bases, and 12 bases separated the two germline ends. The germline CDR1 and CDR2 sequences are SGDLS and YYNGEE.

The chain is built from TRBV28 and TRBJ1-4; D is uncertain. Germline loops: CDR1 MDHEN, CDR2 SYDVKM. V shed 4 bases and J shed 8 bases, with 17 bases lying between them. The CDR3 has 15 residues. The DNA for the CDR3 is TGTGCCAGCAGTTCTCTCCCCGGGTCCGGGGAAAAACTGTTTTTT. Its protein product is CASSSLPGSGEKLFF.

This clone was found once. V and J are TRBV18 and TRBJ2-7; D is possibly TRBD1 (5 bases). Trimming shortened V by 3 bases and J by 5 bases, and 8 bases separated the two germline ends. This CDR3 spans 12 amino acids. Germline CDR1 is KGHSH and CDR2 is LQKENI. In nucleotides, the CDR3 is TGTGCCAGCTCACCTCAGGGCCACGAGCAGTACTTC. Protein product: CASSPQGHEQYF.

V gene TRBV25-1 combines with J gene TRBJ2-5; 7 nucleotides agree with TRBD1. Judging by the DNA end, TRBJ2-7 fits better; the J call may be wrong. This CDR3 has 15 residues. From germline, CDR1 is MGHDK and CDR2 SYGVNS. CDR3 loop: CASSESVQGRYEQYF. The CDR3 DNA reads TGTGCCAGCAGTGAAAGCGTACAGGGGAGATACGAGCAGTACTTC.

The table lists this clone with a count of one. The chain has TRBV6-1 and TRBJ1-1; the D gene is possibly TRBD1 (6 bases). CDR1 MNHNS and CDR2 SASEGT come from the germline V gene. Trimming pared 6 bases from V and 0 bases from J, leaving 8 bases between. The CDR3 is made up of 13 amino acids. For the CDR3, the DNA is TGTGCCAGCAGCGGGACACTGAACACTGAAGCTTTCTTT. The encoded protein is CASSGTLNTEAFF.

The chain combines TRBV9 with TRBJ1-1, with TRBD1 matching 8 bases. Germline CDR1 and CDR2: SGDLS and YYNGEE. V dropped 2 bases and J dropped 3; count of bases not matched to a gene: 6. The CDR3 has 15 amino acids. The CDR3 is CASSVTGGGDTEAFF. The CDR3, as DNA: TGTGCCAGCAGCGTCACAGGGGGTGGGGACACTGAAGCTTTCTTT. Using reference TRBV9 and TRBJ1-1 for the parts outside the CDR3, the full variable domain is DSGVTQTPKHLITATGQRVTLRCSPRSGDLSVYWYQQSLDQGLQFLIQYYNGEERAKGNILERFSAQQFPDLHSELNLSSLELGDSALYFCASSVTGGGDTEAFFGQGTRLTVV.

Turning to this clone: An end of the junction differs from the germline gene, which may be a read error. This sequence joins TRBV7-9 and TRBJ1-6, with 11 nucleotides matching TRBD1. Looked up from germline, CDR1 is SEHNR and CDR2 is FQNEAQ (reference sequence). The CDR3 extends over 15 amino acids. The CDR3 is CSSSLRDRGNSPLHF. The CDR3 DNA reads TGTTCCAGCAGCCTCCGGGACAGGGGGAATTCACCCCTCCACTTT.

V is TRBV5-4 and J is TRBJ1-1; 10 nucleotides match TRBD1. Germline V gene lookup returns CDR1 SGHNT and CDR2 YYREEE (reference sequence). The CDR3 runs 13 residues. The V segment lost 5 bases and the J segment 6 bases; nucleotides outside the gene matches: 4. The CDR3 region is CASSSDRGPEAFF. The CDR3 nucleotides are TGTGCCAGCAGTTCAGACAGGGGGCCTGAAGCTTTCTTT.

This sequence joins TRBV30 and TRBJ1-5; 7 nucleotides align to TRBD1. The CDR3 loop spans 13 amino acids. J lost 6 bases, V lost 2 bases, and 4 bases had no gene match. In germline, CDR1 is GTSNPN, CDR2 SVGIG (reference sequence). The CDR3 protein is CAWSRGPVQPQHF. CDR3 in DNA: TGTGCCTGGAGTAGGGGGCCTGTTCAGCCCCAGCATTTT.

The chain links TRBV29-1 to TRBJ2-7; a weak D match, TRBD2 (5 bases). The CDR3 is made up of 15 amino acids. Per germline, CDR1 SQVTM and CDR2 ANQGSEA. V lost 0 bases to trimming and J lost 2 bases, with 14 bases between them. The CDR3 spells CSVEDPRGGPYEQYF. DNA of the CDR3: TGCAGCGTTGAAGATCCTAGAGGAGGCCCCTACGAGCAGTACTTC.

This sequence joins TRBV5-6 and TRBJ1-2, with 7 nucleotides matching TRBD1. The CDR3 is made up of 13 amino acids. V was pared by 4 bases and J by 4 bases, with 4 bases of the junction left unmatched. CDR1 is SGHDT and CDR2 is YYEEEE in the germline V gene. The CDR3 region is CASSRQGTYGYTF. The DNA for the CDR3 is TGTGCCAGCAGCCGACAGGGAACCTATGGCTACACCTTC.

The genes are TRBV7-6 and TRBJ2-3, with D possibly matching TRBD2 (6 bases). Trimming removed 2 bases from V and 6 bases from J, with 12 bases in between. Germline lookup yields CDR1 SGHVS and CDR2 FNYEAQ. The CDR3 has 14 amino acids. CDR3 nucleotides: TGTGCCAGCAGCTTAATCCGGGGGACGGATACGCAGTATTTT. It is translated as CASSLIRGTDTQYF.

Comments on this clone: This likely came from a read error, as a far larger clone is one base away. This CDR3 is also generated by other DNA sequences in the sample. The chain carries TRBV30 and TRBJ2-1; 14 nucleotides align to TRBD2. V was pared by 5 bases and J by 7 bases, with 7 bases of the junction left unmatched. Germline CDR1 reads GTSNPN; CDR2 reads SVGIG (reference sequence). The CDR3 covers 15 residues. The CDR3 DNA sequence: TGTGCCTGGGAGAGTCGGACTAGCGGGGGGAATGAGCAGTTCTTC. It specifies CAWESRTSGGNEQFF.

The chain uses TRBV27 and TRBJ1-6; unclear D gene. CDR1 and CDR2 from the germline V gene are MNHEY and SMNVEV (reference sequence). Deletions cut 8 bases from V and 8 bases from J, with 16 bases between. The CDR3 loop spans 14 amino acids. The CDR3: CASGSPGVDSPLHF. The CDR3 DNA sequence: TGTGCCAGCGGGTCGCCGGGAGTTGATTCACCCCTCCACTTT.

This clone was seen more than once but under ten times. The chain is built from TRBV2 and TRBJ2-1; TRBD1 might be the D (5 bases). V lost 6 bases and J 5 bases, leaving 11 bases between the germline ends. This CDR3 has 13 amino acids. Looked up from germline, CDR1 is SNHLY and CDR2 is FYNNEI. CDR3 sequence reads: CASRIDRHNEQFF. The CDR3 DNA follows: TGTGCCAGCAGGATTGACAGACACAATGAGCAGTTCTTC.

The chain combines TRBV2 with TRBJ1-2; 10 positions match TRBD1. V shed 4 bases and J 4 bases; nucleotides not matched to a gene: 0. This CDR3 comprises 13 residues. Germline lookup yields CDR1 SNHLY and CDR2 FYNNEI. The CDR3 nucleotides read TGTGCCAGCAGTGGGGACAGGGGCTATGGCTACACCTTC. Its protein is CASSGDRGYGYTF.

The chain joins TRBV5-4 to TRBJ2-1; 12 bases map to TRBD2. CDR3 length: 17 residues. In germline, CDR1 is SGHNT, CDR2 YYREEE (reference sequence). J gave up 8 bases and V 1 base, and 10 bases lay outside the gene matches. For the CDR3, the DNA is TGTGCCAGCAGCTTGACGCTCGGGACTAGCGGGCTCGATGAGCAGTTCTTC. It yields the protein CASSLTLGTSGLDEQFF.

This sequence joins TRBV5-4 and TRBJ2-5, with TRBD2 matching over 13 bases. CDR1 and CDR2 from the germline V gene are SGHNT and YYREEE (reference sequence). J was trimmed by 4 bases and V by 4 bases; bases with no gene match: 4. This CDR3 contains 15 residues. The DNA of the CDR3 is TGTGCCAGCAGCCACGGACTAGCGGGAGTAGAGACCCAGTACTTC. This gives the protein CASSHGLAGVETQYF.

The V gene is TRBV15, the J gene TRBJ1-3; D is ambiguous. The length of the CDR3 is 15 residues. Deletions cut 0 bases from V and 4 bases from J, with 10 bases between. Germline V gene data show CDR1 as LNHNV and CDR2 as YYDKDF (reference sequence). The CDR3 DNA follows: TGTGCCACCAGCAGAGATCCTAGAGAAGGAAACACCATATATTTT. Translation gives CATSRDPREGNTIYF.

V usage is TRBV15 and J usage is TRBJ1-1; TRBD1 aligns across 7 bases. CDR1 is LNHNV and CDR2 is YYDKDF in the germline V gene (reference sequence). The CDR3 consists of 13 residues. Unmatched junction bases numbered 4, after V lost 0 bases and J lost 9 bases. CDR3 sequence reads: CATSRERQGQAFF. CDR3 bases: TGTGCCACCAGCAGAGAAAGACAGGGCCAAGCTTTCTTT.

This clone came up a few times. The rearrangement joins TRBV18 to TRBJ2-7; 10 nucleotides agree with TRBD2. The V gene end was trimmed by 1 base and the J gene end by 0 bases; junction bases not matched to a gene: 3. There are 16 residues in the CDR3. Germline assignment: CDR1 KGHSH and CDR2 LQKENI. The CDR3 nucleotides read TGTGCCAGCTCACCACTTGTAGCGGGGGGCTCCTACGAGCAGTACTTC. Amino acids: CASSPLVAGGSYEQYF. Based on the CDR3 plus reference TRBV18 and TRBJ2-7, the full variable domain is NAGVMQNPRHLVRRRGQEARLRCSPMKGHSHVYWYRQLPEEGLKFMVYLQKENIIDESGMPKERFSAEFPKEGPSILRIQQVVRGDSAAYFCASSPLVAGGSYEQYFGPGTRLTVT.